The rows below give T cell receptor beta chains drawn from one sample of a study of T-cell reconstitution after alpha-beta-depleted transplantation in children. TCRdb reprocessed the PCR reads via MiXCR and lists one record per CDR3 protein. The repertoire consists of about 250,000 distinct CDR3 sequences, with about 24% occurring once and the leading ten covering 4% to 6%. The sample consisted of PBMCs, mostly from graft donor cells, taken 360 days after TCRalphabeta/CD19-depleted stem cell transplant. These receptor sequences come from a female patient between 2 and 15 years old who had a stem cell transplant for congenital amegakaryocytic thrombocytopenia, so the T cells may come from the graft donor. The CDR3 runs from the conserved cysteine through the conserved F or W. D genes are given only for firm matches. Expanded clones get a size class; other rows say once, few or many, or leave the size out.

TRBV2	.	.	TRBJ2-1	TGTGCCAGCAGTGAGGTAGGGTACAATGAGCAGTTCTTC	CASSEVGYNEQFF
TRBV20-1	.	many	TRBJ2-7	TGCAGTGCTAGAGAATCTGGGGGGAACTACGAGCAGTACTTC	CSARESGGNYEQYF
TRBV6-1	TRBD1	.	TRBJ2-7	TGTGCCAGCAGAGGGCAGGGGGAATACGAGCAGTACTTC	CASRGQGEYEQYF
TRBV7-2	.	few	TRBJ2-1	TGTGCCAGCAGCTTAGTGGCTAGTGAGGAGCAGTTCTTC	CASSLVASEEQFF
TRBV6-5	.	few	TRBJ2-3	TGTGCCAGCAGTTTAAGGGACACAGATACGCAGTATTTT	CASSLRDTDTQYF
TRBV4-2	.	.	TRBJ2-2	TGTGCCACCCATCGGGGAATGAACACCGGGGAGCTGTTTTTT	CATHRGMNTGELFF
TRBV2	TRBD1	few	TRBJ2-3	TGTGCCAGCAGCCGGGACAGGGTCACGCAGTATTTT	CASSRDRVTQYF
TRBV5-1	.	few	TRBJ2-7	TGCGCCAGCACAGGGGTCGACTCCTACGAGCAGTACTTC	CASTGVDSYEQYF
TRBV6-5	.	.	TRBJ2-1	TGTGCCAGCAGTTACTCTCTAGATGTTCGAGGAGAGCAGTTCTTC	CASSYSLDVRGEQFF
TRBV9	.	few	TRBJ1-2	TGTGCCAGCAGCGTAGCAGGGTCCTTTGGCTATGGCTACACCTTC	CASSVAGSFGYGYTF
TRBV28	TRBD2	few	TRBJ2-1	TGTGCCAGCAGGGGACTAGCGGGGCCTTCCTACAATGAGCAGTTCTTC	CASRGLAGPSYNEQFF
TRBV10-3	TRBD1	.	TRBJ2-1	TGTGCCATCAGGTTTGGACAGGGCCTGACGTTGGGCAATGAGCAGTTCTTC	CAIRFGQGLTLGNEQFF
TRBV7-2	.	many	TRBJ2-2	TGTGCCAGCAGCCACCCCGTGGGGACCGGGGAGCTGTTTTTT	CASSHPVGTGELFF
TRBV12-3/TRBV12-4	.	few	TRBJ1-5	TGTGCCAGCAGTTTCGCCAGCCAACAGCCCCAGCATTTT	CASSFASQQPQHF
TRBV10-2	TRBD2	.	TRBJ2-1	TGCGCCAGCAGTGAGTCTTACGGGAGGGCTTACAATGAGCAGTTCTTC	CASSESYGRAYNEQFF
TRBV6-1	.	.	TRBJ2-5	TGTGCCAGCAGTCCTAGAGGCGGACCAGAGACCCAGTACTTC	CASSPRGGPETQYF
TRBV7-2	.	.	TRBJ2-5	TGTGCCAGCAGCTACATCCAGGGCCGGGAGACCCAGTACTTC	CASSYIQGRETQYF
TRBV7-9	.	few	TRBJ2-5	TGTGCCAGCAGCACCACACAGGTTGGGGCTCAAGAGACCCAGTACTTC	CASSTTQVGAQETQYF
TRBV6-2/TRBV6-3	.	few	TRBJ2-7	TGTGCCACCACAGGACTCTACGAGCAGTACTTC	CATTGLYEQYF
TRBV10-3	TRBD1	few	TRBJ2-7	TGTGCCATCAGTGAAGACAGGGGTGGCGAGCAGTACTTC	CAISEDRGGEQYF
TRBV20-1	.	many	TRBJ1-5	TGCAGTGTACTGGGAGCTAGCAATCAGCCCCAGCATTTT	CSVLGASNQPQHF
TRBV10-3	TRBD2	.	TRBJ2-3	TGTGCCATCAGTGAGGGGGGGGGTACAGATACGCAGTATTTT	CAISEGGGTDTQYF
TRBV24-1	.	few	TRBJ2-1	TGTGCCACCAGTGATGTCGCAAGAGACAGCGCCTACAATGAGCAGTTCTTC	CATSDVARDSAYNEQFF
TRBV5-1	.	few	TRBJ1-6	TGCGCCAGCAGCTTAGTGGACAGTAATTCACCCCTCCACTTT	CASSLVDSNSPLHF
TRBV12-3/TRBV12-4	.	few	TRBJ2-1	TGTGCCAGCAGTTTAGGGATCATCCCCGGGAATGAGCAGTTCTTC	CASSLGIIPGNEQFF
TRBV4-1	TRBD1	many	TRBJ2-1	TGCGCCAGCAGCCAATCGACAGGGGGAGGATTTGAGCAGTTCTTC	CASSQSTGGGFEQFF
TRBV10-3	TRBD2	.	TRBJ2-2	TGTGCCATCAGTGAGTCTGCTAGCGGGAGAGTAGGCACCGGGGAGCTGTTTTTT	CAISESASGRVGTGELFF
TRBV20-1	.	.	TRBJ2-1	TGCAGTGCTAGAGGCATAGCGGACAATGAGCAGTTCTTC	CSARGIADNEQFF
TRBV29-1	.	.	TRBJ2-1	TGCAGCGTTGACCCGGACAGGGGGCTAGCGGGAGATTATGAGCAGTTCTTC	CSVDPDRGLAGDYEQFF
TRBV5-1	TRBD2	many	TRBJ2-3	TGCGCCAGCAGCTCCTCTTCTACACGACTAGCGGACAGCACAGATACGCAGTATTTT	CASSSSSTRLADSTDTQYF
TRBV6-5	TRBD1	.	TRBJ2-7	TGTGCCAGCAGTTACTCGATGGGGACAGGGCGCGAGAAGTACTTC	CASSYSMGTGREKYF
TRBV29-1	.	.	TRBJ1-4	TGCAGCGTTAAGACGGTTAATGAAAAACTGTTTTTT	CSVKTVNEKLFF
TRBV4-2	.	few	TRBJ1-5	TGTGCCAGCAGCCAAGATTATCAGGGGTGGTTCGGGCCCCAGCATTTT	CASSQDYQGWFGPQHF
TRBV19	TRBD1	.	TRBJ2-7	TGTGCCAGTAGTATAGTTGGGACAGGGATCTACGAGCAGTACTTC	CASSIVGTGIYEQYF
TRBV12-3/TRBV12-4	TRBD2	.	TRBJ2-2	TGTGCCAGCAGTCCCCGGGGGGGGAGCTGGAGCACCGGGGAGCTGTTTTTT	CASSPRGGSWSTGELFF
TRBV7-2	.	.	TRBJ1-6	TGTGCCAGCAGCTTAGTATCTGGGGTGGGCTCACCCCTCCACTTT	CASSLVSGVGSPLHF
TRBV12-3/TRBV12-4	TRBD1	many	TRBJ2-3	TGTGCCAGCAGTTTTATCCAGGGGGCGAGTACGCAGTATTTT	CASSFIQGASTQYF
TRBV4-1	TRBD1	few	TRBJ1-1	TGCGCCAGCAGCCCAGAGGACAGGATGAACACTGAAGCTTTCTTT	CASSPEDRMNTEAFF
TRBV7-2	.	few	TRBJ2-1	TGTGCCAGCAGCGCCGGACAACCGAGCTCCTACAATGAGCAGTTCTTC	CASSAGQPSSYNEQFF
TRBV11-1	TRBD2	.	TRBJ2-5	TGTGCCAGCAGCTTATGGTCTAGCGGGGGGACAACCCAAGAGACCCAGTACTTC	CASSLWSSGGTTQETQYF
TRBV12-3/TRBV12-4	TRBD1	.	TRBJ2-7	TGTGCCAGCAGGCATAGCCGGGACAGGGACGAGCAGTACTTC	CASRHSRDRDEQYF